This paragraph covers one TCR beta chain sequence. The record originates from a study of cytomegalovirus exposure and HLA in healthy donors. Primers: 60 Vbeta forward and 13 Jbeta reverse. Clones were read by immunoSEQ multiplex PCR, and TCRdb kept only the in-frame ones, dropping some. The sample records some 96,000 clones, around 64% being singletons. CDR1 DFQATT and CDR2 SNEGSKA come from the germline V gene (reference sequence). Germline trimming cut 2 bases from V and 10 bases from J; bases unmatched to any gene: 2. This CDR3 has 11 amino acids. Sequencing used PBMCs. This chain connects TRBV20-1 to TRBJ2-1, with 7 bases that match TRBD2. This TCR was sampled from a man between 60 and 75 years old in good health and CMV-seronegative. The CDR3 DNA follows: TGCAGTGCTAGACTAGCGGAGGAGCAGTTCTTC. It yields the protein CSARLAEEQFF.